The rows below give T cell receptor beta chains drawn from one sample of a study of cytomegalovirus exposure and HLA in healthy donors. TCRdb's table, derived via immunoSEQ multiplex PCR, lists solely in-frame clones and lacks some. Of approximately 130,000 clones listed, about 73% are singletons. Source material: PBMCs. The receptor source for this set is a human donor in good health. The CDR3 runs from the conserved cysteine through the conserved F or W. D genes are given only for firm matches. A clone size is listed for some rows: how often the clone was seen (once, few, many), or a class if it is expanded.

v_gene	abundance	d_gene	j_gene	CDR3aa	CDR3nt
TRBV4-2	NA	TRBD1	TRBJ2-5	CASSPRDRPRETQYF	TGTGCCAGCAGCCCCCGGGACAGGCCACGGGAGACCCAGTACTTC
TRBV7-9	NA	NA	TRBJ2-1	CSSSARDRKGYEQFF	TGTTCCAGCAGCGCGCGGGACAGAAAGGGCTATGAGCAGTTCTTC
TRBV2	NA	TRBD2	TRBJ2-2	CASSEALAGGLDGELFF	TGTGCCAGCAGTGAAGCACTAGCGGGAGGATTAGACGGGGAGCTGTTTTTT
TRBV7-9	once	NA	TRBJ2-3	CASSRRGTDTQYF	TGTGCCAGCAGCCGCCGAGGCACAGATACGCAGTATTTT
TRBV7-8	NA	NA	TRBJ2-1	CASSLETVSSEQFF	TGTGCCAGCAGCTTAGAGACAGTTAGTAGTGAGCAGTTCTTC
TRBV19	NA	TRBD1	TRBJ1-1	CASSPHRGNTEAFF	TGTGCCAGTAGTCCACACAGGGGAAACACTGAAGCTTTCTTT
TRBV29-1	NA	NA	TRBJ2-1	CSARGNEQFF	TGCAGCGCCAGGGGTAATGAGCAGTTCTTC
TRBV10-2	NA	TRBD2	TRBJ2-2	CASSGLAGAPTGELFF	TGCGCCAGCAGTGGTCTAGCGGGAGCCCCCACCGGGGAGCTGTTTTTT
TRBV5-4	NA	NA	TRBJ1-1	CASGFPGLEAFF	TGTGCCAGCGGGTTTCCGGGTCTTGAAGCTTTCTTT
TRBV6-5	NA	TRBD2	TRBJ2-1	CATTSLAGARNEQFF	TGTGCCACCACCTCTCTAGCGGGAGCCCGCAATGAGCAGTTCTTC
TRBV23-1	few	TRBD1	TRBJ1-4	CASSTGTDLSEKLFF	TGCGCCAGCAGTACCGGGACAGACTTATCAGAAAAACTGTTTTTT
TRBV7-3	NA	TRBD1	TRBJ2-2	CASSLYQGAGELFF	TGTGCCAGCAGCTTATATCAGGGGGCCGGGGAGCTGTTTTTT
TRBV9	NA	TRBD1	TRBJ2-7	CASSPGDRPEYEQYF	TGTGCCAGCAGCCCCGGGGACAGACCAGAATACGAGCAGTACTTC
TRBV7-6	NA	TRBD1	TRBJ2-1	CASSLSPQTPGQGTPYNEQFF	TGTGCCAGCAGCTTAAGTCCGCAGACTCCGGGACAGGGGACTCCCTACAATGAGCAGTTCTTC
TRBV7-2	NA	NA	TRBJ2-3	CASSLVSRSTDTQYF	TGTGCCAGCAGCTTAGTGAGCAGGAGCACAGATACGCAGTATTTT
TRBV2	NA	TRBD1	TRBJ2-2	CASTIPGGGNTGELFF	TGTGCCAGCACTATCCCAGGGGGCGGGAACACCGGGGAGCTGTTTTTT
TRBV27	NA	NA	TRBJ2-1	CASQTGSPYNEQFF	TGTGCCAGCCAAACAGGGTCTCCCTACAATGAGCAGTTCTTC
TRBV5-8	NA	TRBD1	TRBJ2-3	CASSHGQGPTDTQYF	TGTGCCAGCAGCCACGGACAGGGTCCCACAGATACGCAGTATTTT
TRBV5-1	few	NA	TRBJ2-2	CASSGGGAWGLGDTGELFF	TGCGCCAGCAGCGGAGGGGGCGCATGGGGTTTGGGGGACACCGGGGAGCTGTTTTTT
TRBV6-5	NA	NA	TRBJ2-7	CASSREGRGEYEQYF	TGTGCCAGCAGCCGCGAGGGGCGGGGAGAATACGAGCAGTACTTC
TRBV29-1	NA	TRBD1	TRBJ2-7	CSAAGLGTGTPIGSYEQYF	TGCAGTGCTGCGGGGTTAGGGACAGGGACCCCCATAGGCTCCTACGAGCAGTACTTC
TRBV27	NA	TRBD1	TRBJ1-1	CASRTGQSEAFF	TGTGCCAGCAGGACGGGACAGAGTGAAGCTTTCTTT
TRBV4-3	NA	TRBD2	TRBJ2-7	CASSQGLAGGEQYF	TGCGCCAGCAGCCAGGGACTAGCGGGGGGGGAGCAGTACTTC
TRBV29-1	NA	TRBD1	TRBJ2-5	CSVPMDRGAETQYF	TGCAGCGTGCCCATGGACAGGGGAGCGGAGACCCAGTACTTC
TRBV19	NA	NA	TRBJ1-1	CASSPTTQSTEAFF	TGTGCCAGTAGCCCGACAACCCAGAGCACTGAAGCTTTCTTT
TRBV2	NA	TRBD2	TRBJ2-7	CASSVPAGPYEQYF	TGTGCCAGCAGTGTACCAGCGGGACCCTACGAGCAGTACTTC
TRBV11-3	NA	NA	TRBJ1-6	CASSLGGENSPLHF	TGTGCCAGCAGCTTAGGGGGAGAGAATTCACCCCTCCACTTT
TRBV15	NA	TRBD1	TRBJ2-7	CATSRGGQGKVEQYF	TGTGCCACCAGCAGAGGGGGACAGGGGAAGGTTGAGCAGTACTTC
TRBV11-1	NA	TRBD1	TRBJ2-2	CASSPGKTGSGELFF	TGTGCCAGCAGCCCCGGGAAGACAGGGTCCGGGGAGCTGTTTTTT
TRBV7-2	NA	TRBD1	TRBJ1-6	CASSLDRGPNSPLHF	TGTGCCAGCAGCTTAGACAGGGGGCCTAATTCACCCCTCCACTTT
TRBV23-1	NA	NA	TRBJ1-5	CASSQSWPGANNQPQHF	TGCGCCAGCAGTCAATCGTGGCCAGGGGCCAACAATCAGCCCCAGCATTTT
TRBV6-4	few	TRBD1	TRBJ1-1	CASRKDRAAYTEAFF	TGTGCCAGCAGAAAGGACAGGGCAGCCTACACTGAAGCTTTCTTT
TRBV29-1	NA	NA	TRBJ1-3	CSVVGEASSGNTIYF	TGCAGCGTTGTGGGGGAGGCAAGCTCTGGAAACACCATATATTTT
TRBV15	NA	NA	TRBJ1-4	CATSRDPGRKNEKLFF	TGTGCCACCAGCAGAGACCCTGGGAGAAAGAATGAAAAACTGTTTTTT
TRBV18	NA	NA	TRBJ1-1	CASSPDSQNTEAFF	TGTGCCAGCTCACCAGACAGCCAGAACACTGAAGCTTTCTTT
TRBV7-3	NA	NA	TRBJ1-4	CANKTGCHMFF	TGTGCCAACAAAACAGGTTGTCATATGTTTTTT
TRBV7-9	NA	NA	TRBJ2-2	CASSYRAVNTGELFF	TGTGCCAGCAGCTACCGAGCTGTCAACACCGGGGAGCTGTTTTTT
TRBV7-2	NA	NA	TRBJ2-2	CASSFRATNTGELFF	TGTGCCAGCAGCTTTCGCGCTACGAACACCGGGGAGCTGTTTTTT
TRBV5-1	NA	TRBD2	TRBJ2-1	CASSMGLVIDEQFF	TGCGCCAGCAGCATGGGACTAGTAATTGATGAGCAGTTCTTC
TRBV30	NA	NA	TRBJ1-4	CAWSPGGGKEKLFF	TGTGCCTGGAGCCCCGGTGGGGGCAAAGAAAAACTGTTTTTT
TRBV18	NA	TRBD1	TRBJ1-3	CASSPDRATDTIYF	TGTGCCAGCTCACCCGACAGGGCGACGGACACCATATATTTT
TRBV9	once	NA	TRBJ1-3	CASSVGGENGNTIYF	TGTGCCAGCAGCGTAGGGGGGGAAAATGGAAACACCATATATTTT
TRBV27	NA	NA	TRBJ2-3	CASSNFAEVFSADTQYF	TGTGCCAGCAGCAATTTCGCAGAGGTCTTTTCAGCAGATACGCAGTATTTT
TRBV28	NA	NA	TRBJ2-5	CASSFGGGVETQYF	TGTGCCAGCAGTTTCGGAGGAGGGGTCGAGACCCAGTACTTC